The present T cell receptor beta chain was sequenced within a study of monozygotic twins with inflammatory bowel disease (dated by TCRdb to between 2019 and 2020). About the investigation overall: The full study comprised 28 monozygotic twin pairs: nine German pairs (four IBD-concordant, five IBD-discordant) and 19 IBD-discordant Danish pairs. The search for disease-associated traits relied mainly on comparing IBD patients with their genetically identical healthy co-twins within discordant pairs. Each individual had, on average, about 151 000 unique TCRalpha sequences and 181 000 unique TCRbeta sequences available for analysis.

Worth noting for this clonotype: Its antigen remains undetermined.

A roughly 2.5 ml peripheral blood sample was drawn into PAXgene tubes per donor and stored at -80°C. Without any T cell sorting, total RNA was extracted from whole blood using the PAXgene blood miRNA kit on an automated QIAcube. Peripheral blood from monozygotic twin pairs concordant or discordant for inflammatory bowel disease was subjected to deep TCRalpha and TCRbeta repertoire profiling with unique molecular barcoding. Smoking habits were recorded for all twin pairs, and individuals were classified as current, former or never smokers. The library was prepared using 5' RACE. The input for every TCR library was approximately 3,500 ng of total RNA. For each sample, cDNA was synthesized in eight separate reactions using SMARTScribe reverse transcriptase. During cDNA synthesis, template switching introduced unique molecular identifiers that contained a 6-nucleotide sample barcode. TCRalpha and TCRbeta cDNA was amplified in two nested PCRs of roughly 16 and 10 cycles, and bead purification was carried out after each PCR. Before amplification, cDNA was treated with uracil DNA-glycosylase and purified using the QIAquick PCR purification kit. In the second PCR, Illumina TruSeq-compatible adapters and sample-specific barcodes were added. TapeStation and Qubit were used to check library quality and concentration, and 5 ng of each library was pooled. Sequencing of the pooled libraries was done on an Illumina HiSeq2500 single-index Rapid Run using custom sequencing primers and 2 x 100 bp reads. Regarding the original processing steps: PCR and sequencing errors were corrected by UMI-based consensus assembly using MiGEC version 1.2.6. MiXCR version 2.1.1 was used for V(D)J alignment, clonotype assembly and CDR3 extraction. Gene usage, clonotype sharing and MAIT/NKT TCR abundance were normalised by analysing the top 1000, 10 000 and 20 000 clonotypes per sample. Diversity was computed as the inverse Simpson index with the vegan R package after downsampling to 27 000 UMIs. Paired Mann-Whitney U tests were applied to discordant twin pairs, with Benjamini-Hochberg correction for multiple testing. TCRdb reprocessed the raw reads; every CDR3 protein sequence is a single record, and DNA is not supplied. TCRdb's processing, not the authors' own work, is the source of the V and J calls. The sample table gives 350,000 to 500,000 distinct CDR3 sequences. The top ten constitute roughly 2.2% of the sample.

Including the terminal cysteine and phenylalanine, the CDR3 comprises 15 residues. No DNA appears here. CDR1 LGHDT and CDR2 YNNKEL were looked up in the germline V gene (reference sequence). Study-wide conclusions, independent of this receptor: Measured by the inverse Simpson index, TCRbeta repertoire diversity was lower in IBD patients than in their healthy co-twins. No single strong signal or clonotype linked to IBD turned up in the results, so the idea that one exists was not supported. Distinction between different T cell subtypes could not be achieved in the analysis. Because patients were on differing immunosuppressive treatments, the repertoires may have picked up extra background noise and inter-individual variability. IBD patients shared fewer clonotypes with other individuals than healthy twins did, most markedly in patients showing signs of disease activity. No difference in repertoire similarity was observed between concordant and discordant twins, possibly owing to limited statistical power.

Input material: blood. The chain joins TRBV3-1 to TRBJ2-1; TCRdb selects TRBD2, and the lack of DNA leaves this call unchecked. This clonotype originated in a human donor with ulcerative colitis or Crohn's disease, or a healthy co-twin of an affected twin (not recorded which). The CDR3 corresponds to CASSQGTSLNNEQFF.